Listed here are 2 T cell receptor beta chains from one sample, sequenced in a study of Ad26.COV2.S vaccination and SARS-CoV-2 variants. Method: immunoSEQ multiplex PCR; TCRdb's copy keeps in-frame clones and lacks some. Here the sample spans under 300,000 clones, around 88% being singletons. Stated treatment: some 19 received Ad26.COV2.S at low or high dose, single or two shots; several received placebo; per-sample allocation not given. The study sampled participants on day 63 after the first vaccine or placebo injection. The sequences come from peripheral blood, collected in a trial of Ad26.COV2.S vaccine versus placebo. The receptors derive from a person between 18 and 60 years old who received the Ad26.COV2.S COVID-19 vaccine or a placebo.

The rearrangement uses TRBV11-3 and TRBJ2-2; 9 nucleotides match TRBD1. Germline CDR1 is SGHNT and CDR2 is YENEEA. The CDR3 sequence is 17 residues long. Trimming cost V 5 bases and J 4 bases; bases outside gene matches: 11. The CDR3 spells CASSLGTGRSGTGELFF. The CDR3 coding sequence is TGTGCCAGCAGCCTCGGGACAGGGCGTTCGGGCACCGGGGAGCTGTTTTTT.

The CDR3 loop reads CASSPDGLRSYEQYV. The CDR3 DNA follows: TGTGCCAGCTCACCCGACGGGTTGAGATCCTACGAGCAGTACGTC. The chain recombines TRBV18 with TRBJ2-7; D unresolved. V was clipped by 3 bases and J by 1 base, with 13 bases between them. The CDR3 is 15 residues long. Germline CDR1 reads KGHSH; CDR2 reads LQKENI.